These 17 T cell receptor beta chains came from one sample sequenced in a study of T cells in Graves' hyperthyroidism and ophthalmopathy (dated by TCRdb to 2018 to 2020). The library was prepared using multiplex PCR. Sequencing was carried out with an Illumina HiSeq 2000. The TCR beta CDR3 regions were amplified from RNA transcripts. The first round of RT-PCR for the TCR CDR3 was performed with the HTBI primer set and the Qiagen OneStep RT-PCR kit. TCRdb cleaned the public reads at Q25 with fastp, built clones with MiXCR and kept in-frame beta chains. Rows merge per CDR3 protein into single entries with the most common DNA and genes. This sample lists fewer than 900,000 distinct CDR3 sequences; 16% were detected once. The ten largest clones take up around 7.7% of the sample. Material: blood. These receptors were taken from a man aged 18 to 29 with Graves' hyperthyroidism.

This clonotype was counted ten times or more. The CDR3 spells CASSPRASEIYANTQYF. CDR3 sequence (DNA): TGTGCCAGCTCACCACGGGCTAGCGAGATTTATGCGAATACGCAGTATTTT. This chain links TRBV18 with TRBJ2-3; tentative D call: TRBD2 (6 bases). Germline V gene sequence: CDR1 KGHSH, CDR2 LQKENI. The ends were cut back, 1 base at V and 7 bases at J, with 21 bases in the middle. This CDR3 comprises 17 residues.

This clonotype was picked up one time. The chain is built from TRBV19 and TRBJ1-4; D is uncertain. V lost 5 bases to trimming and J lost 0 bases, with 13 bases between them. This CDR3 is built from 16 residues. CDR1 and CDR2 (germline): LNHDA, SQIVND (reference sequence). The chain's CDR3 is CASSPMDAPTNEKLFF. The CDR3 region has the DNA TGTGCCAGTAGTCCTATGGACGCCCCAACTAATGAAAAACTGTTTTTT.

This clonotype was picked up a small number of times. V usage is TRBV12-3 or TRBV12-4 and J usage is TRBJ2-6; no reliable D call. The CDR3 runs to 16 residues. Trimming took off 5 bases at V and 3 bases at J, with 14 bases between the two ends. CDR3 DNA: TGTGCCAGCAGTCAACTCGGTGCACGTGGGGCCAACGTCCTGACTTTC. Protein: CASSQLGARGANVLTF.

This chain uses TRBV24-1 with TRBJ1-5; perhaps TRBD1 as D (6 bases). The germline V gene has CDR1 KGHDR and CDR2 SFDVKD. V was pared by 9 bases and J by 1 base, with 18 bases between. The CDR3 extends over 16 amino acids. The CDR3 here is CATRDTRAESNQPQHF. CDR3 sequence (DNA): TGTGCCACCCGGGACACCCGGGCCGAAAGCAATCAGCCCCAGCATTTT.

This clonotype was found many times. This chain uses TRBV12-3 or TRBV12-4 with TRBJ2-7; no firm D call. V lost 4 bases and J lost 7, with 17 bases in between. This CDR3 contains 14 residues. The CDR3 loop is CASSSRALGEEQYF. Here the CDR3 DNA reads TGTGCCAGCAGTTCCCGGGCCTTAGGCGAGGAGCAGTACTTC.

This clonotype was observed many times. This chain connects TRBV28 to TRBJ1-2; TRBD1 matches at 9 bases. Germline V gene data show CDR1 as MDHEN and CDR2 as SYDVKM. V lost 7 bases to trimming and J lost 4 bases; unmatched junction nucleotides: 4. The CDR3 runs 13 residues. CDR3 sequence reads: CASTIQGAYGYTF. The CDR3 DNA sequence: TGTGCCAGCACAATACAGGGGGCCTATGGCTACACCTTC.

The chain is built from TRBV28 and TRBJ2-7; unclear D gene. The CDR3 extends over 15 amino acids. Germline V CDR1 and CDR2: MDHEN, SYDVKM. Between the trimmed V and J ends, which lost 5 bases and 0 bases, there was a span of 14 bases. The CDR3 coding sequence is TGTGCCAGCAGTCATCAGTACTTCAGCTCCTACGAGCAGTACTTC. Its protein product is CASSHQYFSSYEQYF.

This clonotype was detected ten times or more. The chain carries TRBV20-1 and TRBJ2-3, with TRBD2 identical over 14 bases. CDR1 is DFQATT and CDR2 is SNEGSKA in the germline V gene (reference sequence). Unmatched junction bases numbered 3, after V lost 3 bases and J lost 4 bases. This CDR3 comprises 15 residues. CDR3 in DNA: TGCAGTGCTAGGGGACTAGCGGGAGATCCAGATACGCAGTATTTT. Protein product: CSARGLAGDPDTQYF.

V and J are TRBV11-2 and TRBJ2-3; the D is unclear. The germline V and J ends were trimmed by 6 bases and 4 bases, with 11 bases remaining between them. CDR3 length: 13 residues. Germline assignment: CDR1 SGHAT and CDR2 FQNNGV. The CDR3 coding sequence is TGTGCCAGCAGAGATAATGGACCAGATACGCAGTATTTT. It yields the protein CASRDNGPDTQYF.

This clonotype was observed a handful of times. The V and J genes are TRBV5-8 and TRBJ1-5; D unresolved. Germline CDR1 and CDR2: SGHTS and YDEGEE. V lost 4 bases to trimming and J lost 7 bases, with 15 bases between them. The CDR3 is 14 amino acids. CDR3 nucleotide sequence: TGTGCCAGCAGCCCATGGAGATCCGACCAGCCCCAGCATTTT. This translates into CASSPWRSDQPQHF.

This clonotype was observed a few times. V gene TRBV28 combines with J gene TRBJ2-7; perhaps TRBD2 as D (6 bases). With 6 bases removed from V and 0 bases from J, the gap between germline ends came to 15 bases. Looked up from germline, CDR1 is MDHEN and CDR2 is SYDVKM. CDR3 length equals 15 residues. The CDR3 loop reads CASRTTAGSSYEQYF. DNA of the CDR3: TGTGCCAGCAGGACCACGGCGGGGAGCTCCTACGAGCAGTACTTC.

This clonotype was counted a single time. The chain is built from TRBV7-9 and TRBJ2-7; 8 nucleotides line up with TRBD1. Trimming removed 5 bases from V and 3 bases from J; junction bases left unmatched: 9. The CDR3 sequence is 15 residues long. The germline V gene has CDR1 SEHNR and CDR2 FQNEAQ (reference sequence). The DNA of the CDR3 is TGTGCCAGCAGCCCCCTAGGACAGGGTCTCTACGAGCAGTACTTC. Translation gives CASSPLGQGLYEQYF.

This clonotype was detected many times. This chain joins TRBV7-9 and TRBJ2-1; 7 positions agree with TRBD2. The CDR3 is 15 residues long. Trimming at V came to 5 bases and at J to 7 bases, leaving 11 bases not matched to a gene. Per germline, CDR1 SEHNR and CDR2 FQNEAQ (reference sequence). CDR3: CASSPGSSGLNEQFF. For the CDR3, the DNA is TGTGCCAGCAGCCCTGGTTCTAGCGGCCTGAATGAGCAGTTCTTC.

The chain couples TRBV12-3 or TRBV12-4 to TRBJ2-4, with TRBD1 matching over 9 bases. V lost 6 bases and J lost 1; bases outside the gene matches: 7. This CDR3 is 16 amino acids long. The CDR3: CASSQTGGRAKNIQYF. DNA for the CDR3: TGTGCCAGCAGCCAAACAGGGGGCCGGGCCAAAAACATTCAGTACTTC.

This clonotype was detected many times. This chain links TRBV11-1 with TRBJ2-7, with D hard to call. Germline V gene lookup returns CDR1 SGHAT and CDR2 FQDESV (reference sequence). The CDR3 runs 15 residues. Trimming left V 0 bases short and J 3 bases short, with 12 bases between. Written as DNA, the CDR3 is TGTGCCAGCAGCTTAGCGGATGGAGAAGGCTACGAGCAGTACTTC. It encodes CASSLADGEGYEQYF.

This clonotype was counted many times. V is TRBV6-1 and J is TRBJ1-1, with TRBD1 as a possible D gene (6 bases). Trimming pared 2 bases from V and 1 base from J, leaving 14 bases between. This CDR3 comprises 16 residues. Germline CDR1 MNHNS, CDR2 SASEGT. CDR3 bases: TGTGCCAGCAGTGAAATGGCAGGGGAGACGAACACTGAAGCTTTCTTT. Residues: CASSEMAGETNTEAFF.

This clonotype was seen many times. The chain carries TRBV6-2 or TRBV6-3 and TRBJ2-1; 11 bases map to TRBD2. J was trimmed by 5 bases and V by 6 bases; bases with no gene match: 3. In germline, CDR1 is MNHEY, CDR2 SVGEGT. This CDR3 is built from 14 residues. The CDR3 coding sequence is TGTGCCAGCAGGACTAGCGGGACTCACAATGAGCAGTTCTTC. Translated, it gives CASRTSGTHNEQFF.